This TCR beta chain was captured by sequencing in a study of T-cell reconstitution after alpha-beta-depleted transplantation in children. The authors prepared the TCRbeta library with unique molecular identifiers. TCRdb re-called the PCR reads through MiXCR, storing one row per CDR3 protein. The data contain some 81,000 distinct CDR3 sequences, around 14% of them seen just once; the ten biggest clones take up 25% to 30%. This clonotype was seen only a few times. This CDR3 comprises 13 residues. Losses at the gene ends were 3 bases for V and 5 bases for J; bases not matched to a gene: 2. Germline V gives CDR1 SGDLS, CDR2 YYNGEE.

The chain is built from TRBV9 and TRBJ1-1, with 9 bases matching TRBD1. Sequenced here: PBMCs, mostly from graft donor cells, sampled 180 days after TCRalphabeta/CD19-depleted stem cell transplant. The source is a male patient aged 2 to 9 who had a stem cell transplant for acute lymphoblastic leukemia, so the T cells may come from the graft donor. The CDR3 DNA is TGTGCCAGCAGCGCCGGACAGGGGACTGAAGCTTTCTTT. The encoded protein is CASSAGQGTEAFF.